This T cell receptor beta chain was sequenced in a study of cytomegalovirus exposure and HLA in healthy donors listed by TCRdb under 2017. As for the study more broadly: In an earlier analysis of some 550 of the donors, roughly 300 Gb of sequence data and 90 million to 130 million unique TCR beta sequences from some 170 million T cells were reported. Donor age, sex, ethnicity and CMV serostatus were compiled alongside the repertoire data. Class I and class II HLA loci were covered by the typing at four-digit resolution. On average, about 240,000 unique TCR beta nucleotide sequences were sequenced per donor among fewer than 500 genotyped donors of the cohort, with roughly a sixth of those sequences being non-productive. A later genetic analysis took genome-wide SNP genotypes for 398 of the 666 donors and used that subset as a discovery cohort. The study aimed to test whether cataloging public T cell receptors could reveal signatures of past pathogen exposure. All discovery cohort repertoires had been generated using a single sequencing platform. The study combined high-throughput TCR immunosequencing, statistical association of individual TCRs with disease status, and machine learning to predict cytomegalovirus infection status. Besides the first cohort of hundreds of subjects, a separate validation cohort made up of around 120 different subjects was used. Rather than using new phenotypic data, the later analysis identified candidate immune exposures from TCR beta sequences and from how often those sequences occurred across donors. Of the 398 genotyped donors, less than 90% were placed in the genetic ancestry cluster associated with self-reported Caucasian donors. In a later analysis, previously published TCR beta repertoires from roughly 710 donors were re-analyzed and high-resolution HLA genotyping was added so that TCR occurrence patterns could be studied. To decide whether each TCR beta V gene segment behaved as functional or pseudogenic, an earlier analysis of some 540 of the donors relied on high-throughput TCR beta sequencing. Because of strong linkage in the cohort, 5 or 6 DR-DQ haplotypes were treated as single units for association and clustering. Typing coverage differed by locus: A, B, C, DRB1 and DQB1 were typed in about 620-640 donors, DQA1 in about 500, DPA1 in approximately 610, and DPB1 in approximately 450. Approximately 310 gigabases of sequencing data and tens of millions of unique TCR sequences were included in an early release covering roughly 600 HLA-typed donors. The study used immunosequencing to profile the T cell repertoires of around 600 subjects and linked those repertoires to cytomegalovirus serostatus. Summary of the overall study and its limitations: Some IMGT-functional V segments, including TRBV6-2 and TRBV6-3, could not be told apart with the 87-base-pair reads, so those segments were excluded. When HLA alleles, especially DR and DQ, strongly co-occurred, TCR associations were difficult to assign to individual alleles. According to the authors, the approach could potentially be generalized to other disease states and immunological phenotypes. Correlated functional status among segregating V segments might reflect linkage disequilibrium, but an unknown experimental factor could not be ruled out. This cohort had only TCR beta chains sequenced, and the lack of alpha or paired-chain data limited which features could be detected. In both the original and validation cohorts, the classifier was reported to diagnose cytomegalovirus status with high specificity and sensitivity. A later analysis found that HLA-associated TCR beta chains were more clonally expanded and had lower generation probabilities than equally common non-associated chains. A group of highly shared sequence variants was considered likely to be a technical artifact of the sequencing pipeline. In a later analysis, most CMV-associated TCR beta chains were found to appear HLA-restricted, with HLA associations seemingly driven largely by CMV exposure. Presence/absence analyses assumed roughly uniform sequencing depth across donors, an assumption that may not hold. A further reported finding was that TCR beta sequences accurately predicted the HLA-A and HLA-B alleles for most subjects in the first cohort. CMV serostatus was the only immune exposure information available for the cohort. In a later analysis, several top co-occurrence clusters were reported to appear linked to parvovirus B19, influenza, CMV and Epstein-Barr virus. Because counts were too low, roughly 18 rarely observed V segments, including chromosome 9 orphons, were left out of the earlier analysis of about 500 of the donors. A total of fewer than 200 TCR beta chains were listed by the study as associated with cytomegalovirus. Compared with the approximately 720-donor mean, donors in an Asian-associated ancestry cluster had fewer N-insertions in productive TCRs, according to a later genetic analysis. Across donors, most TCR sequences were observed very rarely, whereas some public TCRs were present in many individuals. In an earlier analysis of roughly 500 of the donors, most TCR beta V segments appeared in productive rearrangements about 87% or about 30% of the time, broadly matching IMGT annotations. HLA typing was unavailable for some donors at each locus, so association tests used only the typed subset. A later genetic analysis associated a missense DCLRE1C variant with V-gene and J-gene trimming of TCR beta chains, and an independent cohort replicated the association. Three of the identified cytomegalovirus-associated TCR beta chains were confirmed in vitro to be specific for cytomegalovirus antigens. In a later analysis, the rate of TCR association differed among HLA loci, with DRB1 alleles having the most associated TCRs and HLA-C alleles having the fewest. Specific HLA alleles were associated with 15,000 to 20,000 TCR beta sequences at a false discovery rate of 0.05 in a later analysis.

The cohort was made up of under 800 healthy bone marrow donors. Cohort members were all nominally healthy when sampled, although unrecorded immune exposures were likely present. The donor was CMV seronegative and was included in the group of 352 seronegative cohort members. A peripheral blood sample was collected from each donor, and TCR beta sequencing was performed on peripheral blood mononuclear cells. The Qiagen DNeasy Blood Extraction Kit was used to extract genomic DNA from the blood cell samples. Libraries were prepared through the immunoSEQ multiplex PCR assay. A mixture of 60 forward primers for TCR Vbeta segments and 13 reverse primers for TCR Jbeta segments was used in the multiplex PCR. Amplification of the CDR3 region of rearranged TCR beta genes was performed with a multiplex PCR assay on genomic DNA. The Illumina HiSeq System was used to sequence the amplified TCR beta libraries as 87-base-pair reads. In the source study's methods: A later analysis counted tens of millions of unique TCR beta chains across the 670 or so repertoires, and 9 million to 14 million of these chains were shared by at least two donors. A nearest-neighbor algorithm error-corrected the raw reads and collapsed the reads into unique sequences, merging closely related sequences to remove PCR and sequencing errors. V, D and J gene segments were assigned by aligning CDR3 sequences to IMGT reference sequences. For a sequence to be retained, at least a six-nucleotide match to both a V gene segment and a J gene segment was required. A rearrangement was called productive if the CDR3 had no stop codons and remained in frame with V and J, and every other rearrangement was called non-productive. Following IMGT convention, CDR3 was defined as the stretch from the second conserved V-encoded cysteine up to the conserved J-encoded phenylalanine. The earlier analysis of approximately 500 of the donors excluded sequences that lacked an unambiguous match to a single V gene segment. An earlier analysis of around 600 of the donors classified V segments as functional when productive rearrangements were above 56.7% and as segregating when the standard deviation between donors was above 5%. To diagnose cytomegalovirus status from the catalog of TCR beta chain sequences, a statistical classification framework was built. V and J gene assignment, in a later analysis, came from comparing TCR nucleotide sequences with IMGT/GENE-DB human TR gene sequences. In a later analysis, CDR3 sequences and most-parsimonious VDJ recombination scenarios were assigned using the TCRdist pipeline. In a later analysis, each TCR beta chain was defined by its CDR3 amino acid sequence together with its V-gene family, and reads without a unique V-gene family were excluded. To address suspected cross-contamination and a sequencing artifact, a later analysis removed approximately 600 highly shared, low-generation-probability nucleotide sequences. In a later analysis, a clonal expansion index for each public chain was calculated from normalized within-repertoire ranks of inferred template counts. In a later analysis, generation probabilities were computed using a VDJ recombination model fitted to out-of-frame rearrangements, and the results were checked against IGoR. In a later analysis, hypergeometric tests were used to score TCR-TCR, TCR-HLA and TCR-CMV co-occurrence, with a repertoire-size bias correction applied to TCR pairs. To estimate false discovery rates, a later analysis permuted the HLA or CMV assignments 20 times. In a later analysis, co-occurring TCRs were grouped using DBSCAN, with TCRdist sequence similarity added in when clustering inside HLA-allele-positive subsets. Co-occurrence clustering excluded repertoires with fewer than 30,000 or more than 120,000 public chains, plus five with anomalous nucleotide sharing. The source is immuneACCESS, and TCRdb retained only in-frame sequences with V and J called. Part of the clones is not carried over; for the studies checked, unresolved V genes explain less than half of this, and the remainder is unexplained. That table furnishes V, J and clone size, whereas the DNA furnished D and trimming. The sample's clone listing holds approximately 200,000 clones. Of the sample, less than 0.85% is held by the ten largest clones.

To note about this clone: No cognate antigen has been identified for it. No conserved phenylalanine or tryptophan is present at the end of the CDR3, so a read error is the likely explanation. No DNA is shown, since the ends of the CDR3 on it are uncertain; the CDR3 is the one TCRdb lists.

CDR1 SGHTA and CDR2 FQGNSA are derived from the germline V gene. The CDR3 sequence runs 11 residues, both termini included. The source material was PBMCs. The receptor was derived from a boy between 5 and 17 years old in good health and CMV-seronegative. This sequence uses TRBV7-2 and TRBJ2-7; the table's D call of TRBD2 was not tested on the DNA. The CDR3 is CASSPSGEKGL.